This passage covers 15 T cell receptor beta chains from one sample sequenced in a study of cytomegalovirus exposure and HLA in healthy donors. Primers: 60 Vbeta forward and 13 Jbeta reverse. TCRdb's table, derived via immunoSEQ multiplex PCR, lists solely in-frame clones and lacks some. Altogether about 130,000 clones are present, around 77% being singletons, with the ten largest covering roughly 13%. Specimen: PBMCs. These receptor sequences come from a woman between 40 and 55 years old in good health and CMV-seropositive.

This rearrangement joins TRBV7-6 to TRBJ2-3; TRBD1 agrees at 8 bases. V lost 3 bases and J lost 2; bases outside the gene matches: 4. The CDR3 spans 15 residues. Germline V gene lookup returns CDR1 SGHVS and CDR2 FNYEAQ. As DNA, the CDR3 is TGTGCCAGCAGCTTGGGGACAGGCCTCACAGATACGCAGTATTTT. Protein sequence: CASSLGTGLTDTQYF.

The chain couples TRBV30 to TRBJ2-5; 11 bases are a match to TRBD2. Trimming cost V 1 base and J 2 bases; bases outside gene matches: 12. Germline V gene data show CDR1 as GTSNPN and CDR2 as SVGIG (reference sequence). This CDR3 is 18 amino acids long. CDR3 sequence reads: CAWSGYGLAGGIQETQYF. Written as DNA, the CDR3 is TGTGCCTGGAGTGGATATGGGTTAGCGGGAGGGATACAAGAGACCCAGTACTTC.

A few counts support this clone. The chain combines TRBV5-6 with TRBJ1-5, with 7 bases aligning to TRBD1. CDR3 length: 16 amino acids. J gave up 8 bases and V 0 bases, and 11 bases lay outside the gene matches. CDR1 is SGHDT and CDR2 is YYEEEE in the germline V gene. CDR3 region: CASSLAGGRGLKPQHF. CDR3 coding DNA: TGTGCCAGCAGCTTGGCCGGCGGCAGGGGGTTGAAGCCCCAGCATTTT. Looking up the rest from reference TRBV5-6 and TRBJ1-5 gives the full variable domain: DAGVTQSPTHLIKTRGQQVTLRCSPKSGHDTVSWYQQALGQGPQFIFQYYEEEERQRGNFPDRFSGHQFPNYSSELNVNALLLGDSALYLCASSLAGGRGLKPQHFGDGTRLSIL.

This clone was seen once. The rearrangement links TRBV5-1 to TRBJ2-1; the match to TRBD2 covers 8 bases. Germline loops: CDR1 SGHRS, CDR2 YFSETQ. This CDR3 has 15 residues. Trimming at V came to 6 bases and at J to 14 bases, leaving 19 bases not matched to a gene. CDR3: CASKLLPGLDIGKFF. CDR3 coding DNA: TGCGCCAGCAAACTATTACCGGGACTAGATATAGGGAAGTTCTTC.

This clone was picked up one time. CDR3 nucleotides: TGTGCCATCAGTAAAGGGCTAGCGGGATCTGGGGCCAACGTCCTGACTTTC. Translating it yields CAISKGLAGSGANVLTF. This chain links TRBV10-3 with TRBJ2-6; 9 nucleotides agree with TRBD2. The CDR3 sequence is 17 residues long. CDR1 ENHRY and CDR2 SYGVKD come from the germline V gene. V was clipped by 5 bases and J by 1 base; unmatched bases: 6.

The CDR3 loop is CASSFEPRGVYEQYF. The CDR3 coding sequence is TGTGCCAGCAGCTTTGAGCCCCGGGGGGTCTACGAGCAGTACTTC. V and J are TRBV7-6 and TRBJ2-7; 7 nucleotides line up with TRBD2. This CDR3 contains 15 residues. CDR1 and CDR2 from the germline V gene are SGHVS and FNYEAQ. Trimming took 3 bases from V and 3 from J; bases not matched to a gene: 8. Supplemented by reference TRBV7-6 and TRBJ2-7, the full variable domain reads GAGVSQSPRYKVTKRGQDVALRCDPISGHVSLYWYRQALGQGPEFLTYFNYEAQQDKSGLPNDRFSAERPEGSISTLTIQRTEQRDSAMYRCASSFEPRGVYEQYFGPGTRLTVT.

The chain links TRBV7-9 to TRBJ1-4; D might be TRBD1 (5 bases). Germline assignment: CDR1 SEHNR and CDR2 FQNEAQ (reference sequence). The CDR3 extends over 15 amino acids. V shed 4 bases and J shed 7 bases, with 16 bases lying between them. The CDR3 here is CASSYSRDGSEKLFF. The CDR3 DNA reads TGTGCCAGCAGCTACTCTCGGGACGGGAGTGAAAAACTGTTTTTT.

J is TRBJ1-2 and V is TRBV4-2, with 7 bases identical to TRBD1. Losses at the gene ends were 2 bases for V and 5 bases for J; bases not matched to a gene: 5. This CDR3 has 14 residues. The V gene's germline CDR1 is LGHNA and CDR2 YNFKEQ. The CDR3 DNA is TGTGCCAGCAGCCAACCGGACAGGAAATATGGCTACACCTTC. Its translation is CASSQPDRKYGYTF.

This clone appeared once. The J gene is TRBJ1-1, the V gene TRBV14, with 7 bases that match TRBD1. The J segment lost 13 bases and the V segment lost 3 bases, leaving 11 bases of the junction unmatched. The CDR3 has 13 amino acids. CDR1 is SGHDN, CDR2 FVKESK, per germline. Written as DNA, the CDR3 is TGTGCCAGCAGCCAGGGTTTGGGACAGTCATTTTTCTTT. Its protein is CASSQGLGQSFFF.

Only a few counts were recorded for this clone. The rearrangement links TRBV7-8 to TRBJ2-5; 7 nucleotides align to TRBD2. Germline assignment: CDR1 SGHVS and CDR2 FQNEAQ. The CDR3 spans 17 residues. V shed 7 bases, J shed 2 bases, and the junction held 16 bases outside the gene matches. The CDR3: CASTPGIQGGSQETQYF. CDR3 DNA: TGTGCCAGCACCCCGGGTATCCAGGGAGGGTCTCAAGAGACCCAGTACTTC.

This chain links TRBV7-9 with TRBJ2-5, with D possibly TRBD2 on 6 matching bases. This CDR3 contains 15 residues. Trimming removed 3 bases at V and 4 bases at J, with 15 bases between. CDR1 and CDR2 from the germline V gene are SEHNR and FQNEAQ (reference sequence). The CDR3 DNA reads TGTGCCAGCAGCTTTATGGTGGGAGGAGGAGAGACCCAGTACTTC. Encoded protein: CASSFMVGGGETQYF.

The chain couples TRBV11-2 to TRBJ2-1, with D perhaps matching TRBD2 (6 bases). Germline CDR1 reads SGHAT; CDR2 reads FQNNGV. V was cut by 6 bases and J by 15 bases, with 27 bases left in between. There are 15 residues in the CDR3. The CDR3 DNA reads TGTGCCAGCAGTCATGGGGGGTCAGAGGACGGAAATAGGTTCTTC. Its protein product is CASSHGGSEDGNRFF.

The V call is TRBV6-5, the J call TRBJ2-2; 10 nucleotides line up with TRBD1. V was clipped by 2 bases and J by 6 bases; unmatched bases: 6. Germline V gene lookup returns CDR1 MNHEY and CDR2 SVGAGI. The CDR3 loop spans 16 amino acids. CDR3 nucleotide sequence: TGTGCCAGCAGTTACAACAGGGACAGGGGTTCCGGGGAGCTGTTTTTT. This codes for CASSYNRDRGSGELFF.

The chain combines TRBV28 with TRBJ2-3; 7 bases match TRBD2. The CDR3 extends over 16 amino acids. J gave up 0 bases and V 4 bases, and 7 bases lay outside the gene matches. Germline V gives CDR1 MDHEN, CDR2 SYDVKM. The CDR3 loop reads CASSSPLAASTDTQYF. The CDR3 nucleotides are TGTGCCAGCAGTTCCCCTCTAGCGGCAAGCACAGATACGCAGTATTTT. Using reference TRBV28 and TRBJ2-3 for the parts outside the CDR3, the full variable domain is DVKVTQSSRYLVKRTGEKVFLECVQDMDHENMFWYRQDPGLGLRLIYFSYDVKMKEKGDIPEGYSVSREKKERFSLILESASTNQTSMYLCASSSPLAASTDTQYFGPGTRLTVL.

This chain links TRBV10-1 with TRBJ2-1, with 8 nucleotides matching TRBD2. The CDR3 consists of 15 residues. V lost 2 bases and J lost 12; bases outside the gene matches: 12. CDR1 and CDR2 from the germline V gene are WNHNN and SYGVQD (reference sequence). The CDR3 DNA sequence: TGCGCCAGCAGTGAGACGGGAGGGTCCTTCAGGGGGCAGTTCTTC. Protein product: CASSETGGSFRGQFF.